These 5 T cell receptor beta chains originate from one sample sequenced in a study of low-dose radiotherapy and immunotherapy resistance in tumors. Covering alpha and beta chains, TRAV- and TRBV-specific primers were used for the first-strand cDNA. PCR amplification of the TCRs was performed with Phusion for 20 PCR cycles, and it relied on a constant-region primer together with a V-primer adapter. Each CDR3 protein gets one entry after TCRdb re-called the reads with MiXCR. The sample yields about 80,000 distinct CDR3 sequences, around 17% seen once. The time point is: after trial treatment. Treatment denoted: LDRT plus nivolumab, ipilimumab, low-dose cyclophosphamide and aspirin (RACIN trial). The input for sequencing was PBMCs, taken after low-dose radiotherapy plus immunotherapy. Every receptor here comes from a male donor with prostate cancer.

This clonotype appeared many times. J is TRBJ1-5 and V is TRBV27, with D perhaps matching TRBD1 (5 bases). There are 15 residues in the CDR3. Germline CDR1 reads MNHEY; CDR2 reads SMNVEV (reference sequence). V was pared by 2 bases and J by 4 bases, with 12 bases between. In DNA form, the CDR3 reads TGTGCCAGCAGTTTAACTTGGGGGGGTAATCAGCCCCAGCATTTT. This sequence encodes CASSLTWGGNQPQHF.

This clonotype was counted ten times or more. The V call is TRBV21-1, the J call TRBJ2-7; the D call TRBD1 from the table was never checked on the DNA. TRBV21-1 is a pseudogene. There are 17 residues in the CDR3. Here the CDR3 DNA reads TGTGCCAGCCCCGAGCGGGACCGGGGCAGTTTTTCCTACGAGCAGTACTTC. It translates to CASPERDRGSFSYEQYF.

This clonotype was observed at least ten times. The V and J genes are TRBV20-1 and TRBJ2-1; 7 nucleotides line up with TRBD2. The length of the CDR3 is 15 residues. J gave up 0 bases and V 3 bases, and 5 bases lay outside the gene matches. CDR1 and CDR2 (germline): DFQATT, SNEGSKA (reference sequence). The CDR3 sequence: CSASLWTSSYNEQFF. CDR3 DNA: TGCAGTGCTAGTCTTTGGACTAGCTCCTACAATGAGCAGTTCTTC.

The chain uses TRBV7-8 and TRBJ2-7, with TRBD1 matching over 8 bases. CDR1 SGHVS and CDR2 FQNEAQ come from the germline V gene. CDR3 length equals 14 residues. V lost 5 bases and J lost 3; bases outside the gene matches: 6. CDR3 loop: CASSARQGNYEQYF. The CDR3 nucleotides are TGTGCCAGCAGCGCAAGACAGGGGAACTACGAGCAGTACTTC.

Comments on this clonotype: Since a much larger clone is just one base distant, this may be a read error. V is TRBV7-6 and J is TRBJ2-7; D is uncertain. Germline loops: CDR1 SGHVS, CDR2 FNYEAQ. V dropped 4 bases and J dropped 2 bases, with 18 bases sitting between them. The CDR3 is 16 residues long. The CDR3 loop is CASSSVVGEETYEQYF. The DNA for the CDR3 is TGTGCCAGCAGCTCAGTGGTGGGTGAGGAGACCTACGAGCAGTACTTC.